This TCR beta chain is drawn from a study of chemoradiotherapy in HPV16-positive cancers. On the study more broadly: Candidate HPV-specific clones and shared TCR motifs came from a couple of HPV16-positive patients. Findings of the study overall: Functional assays defining HPV-specific T cells used only a couple of HPV16-positive patients. Better recurrence-free survival went with HPV-responsive T-cell expansion in HPV16-positive patients. During treatment, candidate HPV-specific clones and E7-related motifs expanded in tumor.

The table came from immunoSEQ multiplex PCR; TCRdb's copy has only in-frame clones and leaves some out. The profile shows roughly 40,000 clones, 65% to 80% of them singletons. As concerns this clone: No antigen is known for it.

The CDR3 has 15 residues. Germline CDR1 is ENHRY and CDR2 is SYGVKD. V was pared by 2 bases and J by 7 bases, with 9 bases of the junction left unmatched. This chain links TRBV10-3 with TRBJ2-7, with 9 bases lining up with TRBD1. Sequenced material: blood, taken from a patient who underwent chemoradiotherapy. The TCR originated in a human donor with HPV-associated anogenital cancer. The CDR3 coding sequence is TGTGCCATCAGTGAGGGGGACAGGGTATGGGGGGAGCAGTACTTC. It is translated as CAISEGDRVWGEQYF.